This T cell receptor (beta chain) was profiled in a study of blood T cells in healthy people across ages. This CDR3 region has 14 residues. Trimming stripped 8 bases from V and 4 bases from J, with 15 bases between. Primed by a sample-barcoded 5' primer and a J-beta primer mix, a second PCR proceeded for roughly 6 to 12 cycles. A single record per CDR3 protein comes from TCRdb applying MiXCR to the 5' RACE reads. In the table there are around 1,500,000 distinct CDR3 sequences, 42% of which are singletons. The J gene is TRBJ2-1, the V gene TRBV12-3 or TRBV12-4, with D tentatively TRBD2 (6 bases). The sample taken for sequencing was blood. This TCR was recovered from a young woman in good health. The CDR3 DNA reads TGTGCCAGCGGAGCGTGGGACTCGTACAATGAGCAGTTCTTC. It yields the protein CASGAWDSYNEQFF.